This T cell receptor (beta chain) was retrieved from a study of blood T cell repertoires in COVID-19. Turning to the study itself: The United States, Italy and Spain provided the acute and convalescent COVID-19 samples. Sample material is recorded as cDNA or gDNA derived from T cells, B-cell-depleted T cells, or PBMCs.

The V gene lost 3 bases and the J gene lost 2 bases, with 11 bases spanning the gap. The germline V gene encodes CDR1 SGHNT and CDR2 YYREEE (reference sequence). The CDR3 extends over 14 amino acids. Per the original methods: Amplification of reference gene primers was used by the study to estimate nucleated cell counts. Repertoires were generated with immunoSEQ multiplex PCR, while TCRdb's copy carries only in-frame clones and drops some. The D gene and trimming were derived from the DNA, and the V and J assignments and clone size from that table. Here the sample spans roughly 230,000 clones, approximately 91% being singletons. Seattle researchers signed up patients amid active infection and tracked them longitudinally.

The J gene is TRBJ1-2, the V gene TRBV5-4; no clear D gene. Sample: peripheral blood. This clonotype was obtained from a man under 40 with COVID-19, enrolled during active disease. This CDR3 is CASSSGSINYGYTF. CDR3 nucleotides: TGTGCCAGCAGCTCCGGGTCCATAAACTATGGCTACACCTTC.